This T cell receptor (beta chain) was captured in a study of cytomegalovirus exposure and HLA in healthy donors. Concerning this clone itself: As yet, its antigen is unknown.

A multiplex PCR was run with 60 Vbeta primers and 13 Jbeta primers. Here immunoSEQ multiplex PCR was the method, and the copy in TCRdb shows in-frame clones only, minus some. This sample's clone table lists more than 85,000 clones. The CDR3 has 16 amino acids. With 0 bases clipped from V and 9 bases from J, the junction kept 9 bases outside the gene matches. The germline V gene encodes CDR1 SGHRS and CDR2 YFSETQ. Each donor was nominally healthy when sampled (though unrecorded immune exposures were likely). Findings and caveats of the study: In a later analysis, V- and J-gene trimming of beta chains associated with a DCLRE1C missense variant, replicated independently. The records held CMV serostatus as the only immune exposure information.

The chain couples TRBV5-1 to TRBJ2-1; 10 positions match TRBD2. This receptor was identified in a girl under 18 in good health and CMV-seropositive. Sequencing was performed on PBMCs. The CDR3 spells CASSLAGVSGGFEQFF. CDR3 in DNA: TGCGCCAGCAGCTTGGCCGGGGTTAGCGGGGGGTTTGAGCAGTTCTTC. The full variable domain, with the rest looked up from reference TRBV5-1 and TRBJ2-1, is KAGVTQTPRYLIKTRGQQVTLSCSPISGHRSVSWYQQTPGQGLQFLFEYFSETQRNKGNFPGRFSGRQFSNSRSEMNVSTLELGDSALYLCASSLAGVSGGFEQFFGPGTRLTVL.